This TCR beta chain is from a study of blood T cell repertoires in COVID-19 (dated by TCRdb to the early 2020s). Notes on the research overall: Samples covering the acute and convalescent phases of COVID-19 were provided by collaborators in the United States, Italy and Spain. Samples came from the ongoing ImmuneRACE study (first 160 participants) plus 1,254 subjects from 6 global collaborators. Where available, HLA class I and class II types were taken from metadata supplied by the sample provider and were not determined by assay-based typing. Subjects who had been exposed to COVID-19, were actively infected with it, or had recovered from it provided the deeply sampled blood TCRbeta repertoires that made up the dataset. The repertoires were released in a freely available public database meant as a resource for research on the immune response to SARS-CoV-2. The prospective study material was composed of cDNA or gDNA derived from T cells, B-cell-depleted T cells, or PBMCs. Sample metadata almost always included a de-identified subject ID, COVID-19 status, age in years and sex.

TCRbeta CDR3 regions were amplified from genomic DNA by means of the immunoSEQ Assay, a bias-controlled multiplex PCR. In the original analysis: Within the assay, amplification of reference gene primers was used to estimate how many nucleated cells each sample contained. Sequence reads were collapsed and filtered to measure the absolute abundance of every unique TCRbeta CDR3 rearrangement. For each sample, productive Simpson clonality was calculated by taking the square root of Simpson's diversity index across productive rearrangements. Entries here come from immuneACCESS through TCRdb and include only in-frame sequences with V and J called. Some clones fail to appear in such tables; in the studies checked, an unresolved V gene covers under half of the shortfall, and the cause of the remainder is unknown. V, J and clone size reflect that table, while D and trimming were determined from the DNA. This sample comprises nearly 250,000 clones, 70% to 85% of them detected only once. The ten top clones hold around 2% of the sample.

The research as a whole found: The quantity of clinical and demographic metadata differed by source and by participant and was supplied without curation.

The V end gives up 3 bases and the J end 3 bases, leaving 5 bases in the junction not matched to a gene. Reading from cysteine to phenylalanine, the CDR3 counts 14 amino acids. Only the CDR3 DNA stays, 42 bases, in frame from base 1. Based on the germline V gene, the CDR1 and CDR2 sequences are SGDLS and YYNGEE. As for this clone: Its antigen is still unknown. Per-base quality was not reported, and no clone a single base away is much larger than it.

The collaborating institutions used their own protocols to collect whole blood in K2EDTA tubes. For TCRbeta analysis, collaborators shipped samples in one of three forms: frozen whole blood, isolated PBMCs, or DNA extracted from either of those sample types. Sequences were obtained from peripheral blood. This receptor was identified in a woman older than 75 with acute or convalescent COVID-19. The rearranged segments are TRBV9 and TRBJ2-7; 8 of the junction bases match TRBD2. The CDR3 here reads CASSALSGNYEQYF. The DNA is as follows: TGTGCCAGCAGCGCCCTTAGCGGGAACTACGAGCAGTACTTC.